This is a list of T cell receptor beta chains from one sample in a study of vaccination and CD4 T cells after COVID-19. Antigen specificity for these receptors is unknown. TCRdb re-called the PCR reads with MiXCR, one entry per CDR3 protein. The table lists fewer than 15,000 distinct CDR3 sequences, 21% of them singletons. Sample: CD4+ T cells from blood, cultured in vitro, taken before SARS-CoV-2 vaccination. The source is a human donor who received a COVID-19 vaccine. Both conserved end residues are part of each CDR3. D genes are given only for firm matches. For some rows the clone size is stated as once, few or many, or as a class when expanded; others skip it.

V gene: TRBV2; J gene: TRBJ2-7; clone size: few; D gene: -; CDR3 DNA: TGTGCCAGCAGTGTCAAAGGGGGGAGCGAGCAGTACTTC; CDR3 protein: CASSVKGGSEQYF
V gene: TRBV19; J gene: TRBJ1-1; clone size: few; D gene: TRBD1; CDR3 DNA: TGTGCCAGTAGTAACGACAGGGCTGAAGCTTTCTTT; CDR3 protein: CASSNDRAEAFF
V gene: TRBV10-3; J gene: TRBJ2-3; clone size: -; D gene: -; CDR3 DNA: TGTGCCATCAGTGCCACGCGGAGTAGCACAGATACGCAGTATTTT; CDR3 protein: CAISATRSSTDTQYF
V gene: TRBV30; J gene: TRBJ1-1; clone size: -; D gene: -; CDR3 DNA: TGTGCCTGGAGTGTCACGAACACTGAAGCTTTCTTT; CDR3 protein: CAWSVTNTEAFF
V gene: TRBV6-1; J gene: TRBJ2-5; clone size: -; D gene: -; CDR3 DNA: TGTGCCAGCAGTGAATTGTTGATGGAGACCCAGTACTTC; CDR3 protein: CASSELLMETQYF
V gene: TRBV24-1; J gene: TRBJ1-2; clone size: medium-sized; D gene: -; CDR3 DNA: TGTGCCACCAGTGATACTGGGCCGGTACATGGCTACACCTTC; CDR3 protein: CATSDTGPVHGYTF
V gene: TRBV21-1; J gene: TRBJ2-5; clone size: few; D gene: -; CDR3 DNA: TGTGCCAGCAGCCTCGGAGAGACCCAGTACTTC; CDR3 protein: CASSLGETQYF
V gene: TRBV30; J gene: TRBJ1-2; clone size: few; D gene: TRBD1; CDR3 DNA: TGTGCCTGGAGGACAGGGAGGAGGTATGGCTACACCTTC; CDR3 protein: CAWRTGRRYGYTF
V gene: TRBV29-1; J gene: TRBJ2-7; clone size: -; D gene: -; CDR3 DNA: TGCAGCGTTGGGGTGGGGTACGAGCAGTACTTC; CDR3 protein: CSVGVGYEQYF
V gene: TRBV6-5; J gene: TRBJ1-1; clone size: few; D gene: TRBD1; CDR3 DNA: TGTGCCAGCAGTTACGACAGGGTGTACACTGAAGCTTTCTTT; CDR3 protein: CASSYDRVYTEAFF
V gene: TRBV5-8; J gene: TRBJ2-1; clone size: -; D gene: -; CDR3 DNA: TGTGCCAGCACGTTCGGGGAAACCTACAATGAGCAGTTCTTC; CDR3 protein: CASTFGETYNEQFF
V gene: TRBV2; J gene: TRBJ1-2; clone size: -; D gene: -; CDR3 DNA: TGTGCCAGCGGGACACAGTCTAACTATGGCTACACCTTC; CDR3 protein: CASGTQSNYGYTF
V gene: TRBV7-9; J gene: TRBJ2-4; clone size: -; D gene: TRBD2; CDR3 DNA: TGTGCCAGCAGCTTAGGCGGGGGGAACAAAAACATTCAGTACTTC; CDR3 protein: CASSLGGGNKNIQYF
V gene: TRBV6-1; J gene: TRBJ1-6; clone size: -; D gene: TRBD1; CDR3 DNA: TGTGCCAGCGCTCGGTCGGACAGGGGTCAAATAGGTCTCTCCTATAATTCACCCCTCCACTTT; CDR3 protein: CASARSDRGQIGLSYNSPLHF
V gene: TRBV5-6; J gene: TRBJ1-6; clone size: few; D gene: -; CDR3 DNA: TGTGCCAGCAGCTTGGCCGCGGGGGCTAGCTCCTATAATTCACCCCTCCACTTT; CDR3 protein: CASSLAAGASSYNSPLHF
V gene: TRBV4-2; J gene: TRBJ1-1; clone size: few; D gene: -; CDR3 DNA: TGTGCCAGCAGCCAAGATGGGAGGGGTTACAACGTTGAAGCTTTCTTT; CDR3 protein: CASSQDGRGYNVEAFF
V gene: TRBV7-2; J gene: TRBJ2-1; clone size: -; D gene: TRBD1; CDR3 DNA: TGTGCCAGCAGCCCACAGGGGGCGACCTACAATGAGCAGTTCTTC; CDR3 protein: CASSPQGATYNEQFF
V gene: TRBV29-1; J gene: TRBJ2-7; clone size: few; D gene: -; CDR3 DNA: TGCAGCGCGGGGACTGGGGGGGGCCACGAGCAGTACTTC; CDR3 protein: CSAGTGGGHEQYF
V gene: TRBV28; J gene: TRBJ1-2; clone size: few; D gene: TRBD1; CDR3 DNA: TGTGCCAGCAGTGGGACAGGCGGACAGAAGATTAACTATGGCTACACCTTC; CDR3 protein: CASSGTGGQKINYGYTF
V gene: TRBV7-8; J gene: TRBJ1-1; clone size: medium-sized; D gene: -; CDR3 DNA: TGTGCCAGCAGCTTAGCGCTGGGCACTGAAGCTTTCTTT; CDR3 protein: CASSLALGTEAFF
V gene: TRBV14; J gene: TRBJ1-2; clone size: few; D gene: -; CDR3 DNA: TGTGCCAGCAGCCAAGGATCGTACCAGGCGAACTATGGCTACACCTTC; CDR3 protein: CASSQGSYQANYGYTF
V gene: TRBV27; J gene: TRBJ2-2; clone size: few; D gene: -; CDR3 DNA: TGTGCCAGCAGTTTATCGACGGGCGGGACCGGGGAGCTGTTTTTT; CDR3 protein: CASSLSTGGTGELFF
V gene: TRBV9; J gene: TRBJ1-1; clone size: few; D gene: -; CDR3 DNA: TGTGCCAGCAGCGTAGGGGTGGAGAACACTGAAGCTTTCTTT; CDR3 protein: CASSVGVENTEAFF
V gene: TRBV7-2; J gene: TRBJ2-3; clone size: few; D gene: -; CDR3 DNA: TGTGCCAGCAGCTTAGCTGGGGACGTGGGGGATACGCAGTATTTT; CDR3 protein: CASSLAGDVGDTQYF
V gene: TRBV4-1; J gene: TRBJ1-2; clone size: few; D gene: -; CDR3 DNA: TGCGCCAGCAGCCAAGTCGGGGACTATGGCTACACCTTC; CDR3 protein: CASSQVGDYGYTF
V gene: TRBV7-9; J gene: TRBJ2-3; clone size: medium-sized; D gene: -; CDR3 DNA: TGTGCCAGCAGCTCCTCCGCAGATACGCAGTATTTT; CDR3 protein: CASSSSADTQYF
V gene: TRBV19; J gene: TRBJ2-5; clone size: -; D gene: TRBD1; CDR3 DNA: TGTGCCACCCGCGCGCGGGGACAGGGGGCGCGAGAGACCCAGTACTTC; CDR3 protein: CATRARGQGARETQYF
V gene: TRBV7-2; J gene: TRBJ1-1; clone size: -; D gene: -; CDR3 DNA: TGTGCCAGCAGCTTGGAGGTGAACACTGAAGCTTTCTTT; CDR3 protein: CASSLEVNTEAFF
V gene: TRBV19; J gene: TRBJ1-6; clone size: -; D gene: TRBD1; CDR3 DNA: TGTGCCAGTACGGACAGGGCAAACTCACCCCTCCACTTT; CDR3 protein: CASTDRANSPLHF
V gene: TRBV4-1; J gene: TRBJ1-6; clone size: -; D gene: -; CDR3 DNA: TGCGCCAGCAGCCAAATAGCGCTCCCGGAAAATTCACCCCTCCACTTT; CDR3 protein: CASSQIALPENSPLHF
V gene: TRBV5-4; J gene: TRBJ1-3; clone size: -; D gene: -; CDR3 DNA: TGTGCCAGCAGCTCGGATAGGTGGGGGAACTCTGGAAACACCATATATTTT; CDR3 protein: CASSSDRWGNSGNTIYF
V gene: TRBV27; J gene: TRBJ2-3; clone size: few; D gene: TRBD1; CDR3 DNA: TGTGCCAGCAGTTTGCAGGGGGACACAGATACGCAGTATTTT; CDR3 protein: CASSLQGDTDTQYF
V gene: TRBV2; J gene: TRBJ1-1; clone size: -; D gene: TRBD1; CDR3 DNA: TGTGCCGGCAAGGGTTACAGGGGTGACACTGAAGCTTTCTTT; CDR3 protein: CAGKGYRGDTEAFF
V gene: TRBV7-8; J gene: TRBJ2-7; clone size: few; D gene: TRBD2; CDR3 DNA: TGTGCCAGCAGCTTCTCGGGAGGCTCCTACGAGCAGTACTTC; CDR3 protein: CASSFSGGSYEQYF
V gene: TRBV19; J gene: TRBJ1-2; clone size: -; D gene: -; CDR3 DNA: TGTGCCAGTCAAGTCGGGACCGGCTACACCTTC; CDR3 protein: CASQVGTGYTF
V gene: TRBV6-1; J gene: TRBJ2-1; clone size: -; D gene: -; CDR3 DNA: TGTGCCAGCGGTGGGGGCTTCAGCTCCTACAATGAGCAGTTCTTC; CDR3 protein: CASGGGFSSYNEQFF
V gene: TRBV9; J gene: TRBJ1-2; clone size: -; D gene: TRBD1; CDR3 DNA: TGTGCCAGCAGCGTAAGACAGGGGGGGGGCTACACCTTC; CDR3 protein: CASSVRQGGGYTF
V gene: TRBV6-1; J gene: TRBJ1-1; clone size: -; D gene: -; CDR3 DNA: TGTGCCAGCAGTGAGTTTACGGCGACTGAAGCTTTCTTT; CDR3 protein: CASSEFTATEAFF